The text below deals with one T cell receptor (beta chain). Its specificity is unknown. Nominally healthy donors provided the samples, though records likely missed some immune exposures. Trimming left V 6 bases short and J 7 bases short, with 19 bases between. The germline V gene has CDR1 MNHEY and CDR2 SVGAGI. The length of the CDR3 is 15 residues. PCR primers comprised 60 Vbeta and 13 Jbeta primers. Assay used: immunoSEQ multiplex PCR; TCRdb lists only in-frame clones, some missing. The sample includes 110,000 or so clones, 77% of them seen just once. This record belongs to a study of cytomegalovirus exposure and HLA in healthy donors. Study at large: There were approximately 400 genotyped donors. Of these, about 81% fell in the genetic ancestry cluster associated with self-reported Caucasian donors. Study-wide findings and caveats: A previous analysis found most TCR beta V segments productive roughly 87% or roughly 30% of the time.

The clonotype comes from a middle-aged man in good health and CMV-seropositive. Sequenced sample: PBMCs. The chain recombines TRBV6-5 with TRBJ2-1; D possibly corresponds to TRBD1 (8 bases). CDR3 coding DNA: TGTGCCAGCAGGGGGGGGTGGACAGGGAGGAATGAGCAGTTCTTC. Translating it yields CASRGGWTGRNEQFF.